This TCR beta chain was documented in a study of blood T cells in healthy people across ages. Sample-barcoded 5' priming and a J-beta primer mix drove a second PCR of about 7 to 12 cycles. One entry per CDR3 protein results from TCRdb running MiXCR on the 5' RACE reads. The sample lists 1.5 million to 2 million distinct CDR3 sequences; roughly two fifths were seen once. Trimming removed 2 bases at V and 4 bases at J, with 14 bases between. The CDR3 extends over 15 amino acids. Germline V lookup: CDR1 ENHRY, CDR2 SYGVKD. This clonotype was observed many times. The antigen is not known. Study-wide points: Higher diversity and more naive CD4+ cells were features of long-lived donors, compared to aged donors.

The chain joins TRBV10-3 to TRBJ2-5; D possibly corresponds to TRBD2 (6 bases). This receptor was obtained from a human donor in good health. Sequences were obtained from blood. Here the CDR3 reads CAISEVEGVGETQYF. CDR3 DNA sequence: TGTGCCATCAGTGAGGTGGAGGGAGTAGGAGAGACCCAGTACTTC.